The rows below give T cell receptor beta chains drawn from one sample of a study of blood T cell repertoires in COVID-19. Method: immunoSEQ multiplex PCR; TCRdb's copy keeps in-frame clones and lacks some. Of over 50,000 clones in the sample, roughly 79% were seen once. Material for sequencing was peripheral blood. The receptors shown here come from a human donor with active or convalescent COVID-19. The donor label of this sample is uncertain. Each CDR3 is given with its conserved first and last residue. Each record gives: clone size, V gene, D gene, J gene, CDR3 protein, CDR3 DNA. The D gene is left open where the match is weak. Clone size appears in some rows only: once, few, many, or a class for an expanded clone.

>NA|TRBV7-3|TRBD2|TRBJ2-3
CASSIRTSGTAATQYF
TGTGCCAGCAGCATCCGGACTAGCGGGACCGCGGCTACGCAGTATTTT
>NA|TRBV5-1|TRBD2|TRBJ2-3
CASSLGGTSGTDTQYF
TGCGCCAGCAGCTTGGGGGGGACTAGCGGCACAGATACGCAGTATTTT
>NA|TRBV5-1|TRBD2|TRBJ2-1
CASRVGLTSGVYNEQFF
TGCGCCAGCAGGGTGGGACTTACTAGCGGGGTATACAATGAGCAGTTCTTC
>once|TRBV5-1|TRBD1|TRBJ1-2
CASSFSGTGFDYGYTF
TGCGCCAGCAGCTTCTCCGGGACAGGATTCGACTATGGCTACACCTTC
>once|TRBV18|TRBD1|TRBJ1-4
CASSPRQGRATNEKLFF
TGTGCCAGCTCACCGAGACAGGGACGGGCAACTAATGAAAAACTGTTTTTT
>NA|TRBV11-2|NA|TRBJ2-5
CASSRTVKETQYF
TGTGCCAGCAGCCGGACAGTTAAAGAGACCCAGTACTTC
>NA|TRBV5-6|NA|TRBJ1-2
CASSLSYGYTF
TGTGCCAGCAGCTTATCTTATGGCTACACCTTC
>NA|TRBV24-1|TRBD1|TRBJ2-7
CATSDSSGTGGLKEQYF
TGTGCCACCAGTGATTCCTCCGGGACAGGGGGCCTGAAAGAGCAGTACTTC
>NA|TRBV2|TRBD2|TRBJ2-6
CASLGGGLDSSGANVLTF
TGTGCCAGCTTGGGGGGGGGTCTCGACAGCTCTGGGGCCAACGTCCTGACTTTC
>NA|TRBV9|TRBD2|TRBJ2-4
CASSPQGRLAGNIQYF
TGTGCCAGCAGCCCCCAAGGTCGACTAGCGGGAAACATTCAGTACTTC
>NA|TRBV5-1|NA|TRBJ1-2
CASTFTGNSGYTF
TGCGCCAGCACCTTCACAGGGAATAGCGGCTACACCTTC
>NA|TRBV11-2|TRBD1|TRBJ1-1
CASSLQQGKAAFF
TGTGCCAGCAGCTTACAACAGGGGAAGGCAGCTTTCTTT
>NA|TRBV5-8|TRBD1|TRBJ2-1
CASSLVRGSYNEQFF
TGTGCCAGCAGCTTGGTCAGGGGGTCCTACAATGAGCAGTTCTTC
>NA|TRBV21-1|NA|TRBJ2-7
CASRNPVTGDSYEQYF
TGTGCCAGCAGAAACCCCGTAACAGGGGACTCCTACGAGCAGTACTTC
>NA|TRBV10-1|TRBD2|TRBJ2-5
CASSESIRAGDEETQYF
TGCGCCAGCAGTGAGTCTATTAGGGCGGGAGATGAAGAGACCCAGTACTTC
>NA|TRBV9|NA|TRBJ1-5
CASSKGLYSNQPQHF
TGTGCCAGCAGCAAAGGACTCTATAGCAATCAGCCCCAGCATTTT
>NA|TRBV30|NA|TRBJ2-5
CAWIQGTGETQYF
TGTGCCTGGATCCAGGGGACGGGAGAGACCCAGTACTTC
>NA|TRBV18|NA|TRBJ2-6
CASSPVASGANVLTF
TGTGCCAGCTCACCAGTAGCCTCTGGGGCCAACGTCCTGACTTTC
>NA|TRBV6-2/TRBV6-3|NA|TRBJ2-5
CASSLGTQYF
TGTGCCAGCAGCCTCGGGACCCAGTACTTC
>NA|TRBV28|NA|TRBJ2-7
CASSPRLEYEQYF
TGTGCCAGCAGTCCCAGACTGGAATACGAGCAGTACTTC
>NA|TRBV7-2|TRBD2|TRBJ2-1
CASSLALAGGDEQFF
TGTGCCAGCAGCTTAGCTTTAGCGGGAGGGGATGAGCAGTTCTTC
>few|TRBV10-3|NA|TRBJ2-7
CAISESTGASSYEQYF
TGTGCCATCAGTGAGTCGACAGGCGCGAGCTCCTACGAGCAGTACTTC
>NA|TRBV28|TRBD2|TRBJ2-3
CASSTGTSGTDTQYF
TGTGCCAGCAGTACCGGGACTAGCGGCACAGATACGCAGTATTTT
>NA|TRBV28|TRBD2|TRBJ2-5
CASSLLTSGREETQYF
TGTGCCAGCAGTTTACTTACTAGCGGGAGGGAGGAGACCCAGTACTTC
>NA|TRBV4-1|NA|TRBJ1-5
CAGGGTTSNQPQHF
TGCGCCGGGGGAGGGACAACCTCGAATCAGCCCCAGCATTTT
>NA|TRBV9|TRBD2|TRBJ2-2
CASRFSGRPNTGELFF
TGTGCCAGCAGATTTAGCGGGAGGCCTAACACCGGGGAGCTGTTTTTT
>NA|TRBV9|NA|TRBJ2-1
CASSVISREQFF
TGTGCCAGCAGCGTCATTTCGCGGGAGCAGTTCTTC
>once|TRBV9|TRBD2|TRBJ2-1
CASNLAGEPYNEQFF
TGTGCCAGCAACCTCGCGGGAGAACCCTACAATGAGCAGTTCTTC
>NA|TRBV9|NA|TRBJ1-1
CASSSRTSSNTEAFF
TGTGCCAGCAGCTCCCGGACTTCCTCGAACACTGAAGCTTTCTTT
>few|TRBV6-5|TRBD1|TRBJ1-2
CASSLTGLDYGYTF
TGTGCCAGCAGCCTGACAGGGCTGGACTATGGCTACACCTTC
>NA|TRBV7-3|TRBD2|TRBJ2-7
CASSSQTSGFSNEQYF
TGTGCCAGCAGCTCCCAGACTAGCGGTTTTTCGAACGAGCAGTACTTC
>NA|TRBV19|NA|TRBJ2-5
CASSISRDSRLDF
TGTGCCAGTAGTATCTCCCGGGACTCCCGCCTTGACTTC
>NA|TRBV5-1|TRBD1|TRBJ1-1
CASSAGQRDGTEAFF
TGCGCCAGCAGCGCGGGACAGCGAGACGGCACTGAAGCTTTCTTT
>NA|TRBV24-1|NA|TRBJ1-2
CATSDSVRKSGYTF
TGTGCCACCAGTGATTCCGTCAGGAAAAGTGGCTACACCTTC
>NA|TRBV3-1/TRBV3-2|NA|TRBJ1-4
CASSQEPQGYKLFF
TGTGCCAGCAGCCAAGAACCCCAGGGGTACAAACTGTTTTTT
>NA|TRBV2|TRBD1|TRBJ1-1
CASSAQGTEAFF
TGTGCCAGCAGTGCACAGGGGACTGAAGCTTTCTTT
>NA|TRBV7-9|NA|TRBJ1-5
CASSFRPGDQPQHF
TGTGCCAGCAGCTTCCGACCGGGGGACCAGCCCCAGCATTTT
>many|TRBV5-1|NA|TRBJ2-2
CASSVGLTGTYGELFF
TGCGCCAGCAGCGTGGGACTAACCGGGACATACGGGGAGCTGTTTTTT
>NA|TRBV14|NA|TRBJ2-1
CASSQVSRRSYNEQFF
TGTGCCAGCAGCCAAGTGTCACGGAGATCCTACAATGAGCAGTTCTTC
>NA|TRBV2|NA|TRBJ2-1
CASSELHAGSDEQFF
TGTGCCAGCAGTGAGCTCCATGCCGGGTCTGATGAGCAGTTCTTC
>NA|TRBV20-1|NA|TRBJ2-4
CSASTGGTAGIVAKNIQYF
TGCAGTGCTAGTACCGGGGGTACAGCCGGTATAGTAGCCAAAAACATTCAGTACTTC
>NA|TRBV7-2|TRBD1|TRBJ2-3
CASSQRGLGMDTQYF
TGTGCCAGCAGCCAGAGGGGGCTGGGTATGGATACGCAGTATTTT